A single T cell receptor (beta chain) is shown here with its context. Its antigen is still unknown. Treatment defined: 15 to 20 received Ad26.COV2.S at low or high dose, single or two shots; 5 received placebo; per-sample allocation not given. Specimen acquisition occurred on day 63 following the initial vaccine or placebo injection. Trimming stripped 0 bases from V and 8 bases from J, with 13 bases between. Germline CDR1 MNHEY, CDR2 SVGAGI. This CDR3 is built from 14 residues. The data were produced by immunoSEQ multiplex PCR, yet TCRdb's version contains in-frame clones alone and is incomplete. In the table there are some 340,000 clones, around 81% of which are singletons. These data belong to a study of Ad26.COV2.S vaccination and SARS-CoV-2 variants. Overall study context: Intramuscular Ad26.COV2.S at 5x10^10 or 1x10^11 viral particles.

Findings and caveats of the study: Assessments of TCR breadth and depth may have underestimated the total T cell responses.

The sample in question was peripheral blood, obtained in a trial of Ad26.COV2.S vaccine versus placebo. This chain links TRBV6-5 with TRBJ1-1; D is unclear. This sequence originates from a person aged 18-60 years who received the Ad26.COV2.S COVID-19 vaccine or a placebo. DNA of the CDR3: TGTGCCAGCAGTTACTCGGGTCGCCCGAAAGAAGCTTTCTTT. Amino acids: CASSYSGRPKEAFF.